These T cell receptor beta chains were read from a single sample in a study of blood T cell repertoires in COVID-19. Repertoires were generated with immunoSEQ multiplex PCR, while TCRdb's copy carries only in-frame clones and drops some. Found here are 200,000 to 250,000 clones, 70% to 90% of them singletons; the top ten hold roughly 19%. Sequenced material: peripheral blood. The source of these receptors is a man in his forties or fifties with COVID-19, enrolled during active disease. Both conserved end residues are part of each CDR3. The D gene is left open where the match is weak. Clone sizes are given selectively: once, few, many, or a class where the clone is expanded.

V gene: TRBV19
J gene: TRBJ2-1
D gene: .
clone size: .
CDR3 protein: CASSPGQEQFF
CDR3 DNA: TGTGCCAGTTCTCCGGGACAAGAGCAGTTCTTC

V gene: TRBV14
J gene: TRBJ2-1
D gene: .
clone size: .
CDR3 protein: CASSQAADYYNEQFF
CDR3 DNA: TGTGCCAGCAGCCAAGCAGCGGACTACTACAATGAGCAGTTCTTC

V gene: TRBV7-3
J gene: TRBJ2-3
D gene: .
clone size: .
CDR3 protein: CASSSTTRGTQYF
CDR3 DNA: TGTGCCAGCAGCTCGACTACTCGGGGTACGCAGTATTTT

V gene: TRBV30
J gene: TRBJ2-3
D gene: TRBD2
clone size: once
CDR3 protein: CAWSEASGGTDTQYF
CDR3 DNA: TGTGCCTGGAGTGAGGCTAGCGGGGGGACAGATACGCAGTATTTT

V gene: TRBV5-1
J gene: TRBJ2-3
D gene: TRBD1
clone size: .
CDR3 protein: CASSLDPGGQTDTQYF
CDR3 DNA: TGCGCCAGCAGCTTGGATCCAGGGGGCCAAACAGATACGCAGTATTTT

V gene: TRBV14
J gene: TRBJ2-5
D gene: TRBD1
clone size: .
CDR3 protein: CASSQLYQGEKETQYF
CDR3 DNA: TGTGCCAGCAGCCAATTGTATCAGGGGGAGAAAGAGACCCAGTACTTC

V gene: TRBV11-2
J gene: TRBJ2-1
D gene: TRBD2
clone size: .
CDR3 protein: CASSQGAGRTRGNEQFF
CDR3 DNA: TGTGCCAGCAGCCAAGGAGCGGGACGGACTAGGGGCAATGAGCAGTTCTTC

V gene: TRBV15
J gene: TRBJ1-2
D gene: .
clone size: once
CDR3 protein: CATSRVDNNYGYTF
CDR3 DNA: TGTGCCACCAGCAGAGTAGACAACAACTATGGCTACACCTTC

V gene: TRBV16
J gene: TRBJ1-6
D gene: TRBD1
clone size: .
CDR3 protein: CASSRDRQGSPLHF
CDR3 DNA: TGTGCCAGCAGCAGGGACAGACAGGGTTCACCCCTCCACTTT

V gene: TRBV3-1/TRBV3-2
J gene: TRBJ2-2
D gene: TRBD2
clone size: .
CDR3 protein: CASSLLAGVPGELFF
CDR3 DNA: TGTGCCAGCAGCCTTCTAGCGGGAGTGCCCGGGGAGCTGTTTTTT

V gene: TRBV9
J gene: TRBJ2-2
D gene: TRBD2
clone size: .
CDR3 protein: CASSVGGLAVTGELFF
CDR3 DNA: TGTGCCAGCAGCGTAGGTGGACTAGCGGTCACCGGGGAGCTGTTTTTT

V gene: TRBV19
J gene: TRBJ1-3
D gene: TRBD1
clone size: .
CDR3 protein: CASTDRDSGNTIYF
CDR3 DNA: TGTGCCAGCACGGACAGGGACTCTGGAAACACCATATATTTT

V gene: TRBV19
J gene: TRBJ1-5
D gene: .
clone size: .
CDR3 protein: CASSIGGGGNQPQHF
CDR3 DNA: TGTGCCAGTAGTATAGGCGGGGGGGGGAATCAGCCCCAGCATTTT

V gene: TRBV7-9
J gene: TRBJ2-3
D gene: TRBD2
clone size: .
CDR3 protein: CASSTGLAGVGDTQYF
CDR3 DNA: TGTGCCAGCAGCACTGGACTAGCGGGAGTCGGAGATACGCAGTATTTT

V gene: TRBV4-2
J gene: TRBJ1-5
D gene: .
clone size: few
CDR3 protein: CASSQDYRNNQPQHF
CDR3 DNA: TGTGCCAGCAGCCAAGATTACAGGAACAATCAGCCCCAGCATTTT

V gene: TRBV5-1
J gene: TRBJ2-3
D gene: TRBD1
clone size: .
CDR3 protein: CASSLEGTGVVNTQYF
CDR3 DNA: TGCGCCAGCAGCTTGGAAGGGACAGGGGTCGTGAATACGCAGTATTTT

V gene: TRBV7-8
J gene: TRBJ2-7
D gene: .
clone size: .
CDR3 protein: CASSLTDGESEYF
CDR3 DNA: TGTGCCAGCAGCTTAACCGACGGGGAATCGGAGTACTTC

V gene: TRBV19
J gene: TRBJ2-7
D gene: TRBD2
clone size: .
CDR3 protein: CASSGGLALPSYEQYF
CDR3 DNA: TGTGCCAGTAGTGGGGGACTAGCCCTTCCCTCCTACGAGCAGTACTTC

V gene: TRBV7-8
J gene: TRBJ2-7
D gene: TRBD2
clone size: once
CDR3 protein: CASSLGSGRALYEQYF
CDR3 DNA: TGTGCCAGCAGCTTAGGATCCGGGAGGGCCCTCTACGAGCAGTACTTC

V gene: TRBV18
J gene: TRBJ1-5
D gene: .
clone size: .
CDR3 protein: CASSPPDRPGQPQHF
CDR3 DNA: TGTGCCAGCTCACCACCTGATCGCCCGGGACAGCCCCAGCATTTT

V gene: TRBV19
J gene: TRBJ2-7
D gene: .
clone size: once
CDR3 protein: CASSIDGTGIYEQYF
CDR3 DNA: TGTGCCAGTAGTATAGACGGGACTGGGATATACGAGCAGTACTTC

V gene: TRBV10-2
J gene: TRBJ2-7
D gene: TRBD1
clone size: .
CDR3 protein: CATSGTGAREQYF
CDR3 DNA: TGCGCCACTTCCGGGACAGGGGCTCGCGAGCAGTACTTC

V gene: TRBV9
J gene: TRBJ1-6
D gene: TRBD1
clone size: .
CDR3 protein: CASSVGGQGIYNSPLHF
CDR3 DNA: TGTGCCAGCAGCGTAGGGGGACAGGGTATCTATAATTCACCCCTCCACTTT

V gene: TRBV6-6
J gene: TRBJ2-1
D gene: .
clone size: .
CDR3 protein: CASSVPIINNEQFF
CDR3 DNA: TGTGCCAGCAGTGTTCCTATTATTAACAATGAGCAGTTCTTC

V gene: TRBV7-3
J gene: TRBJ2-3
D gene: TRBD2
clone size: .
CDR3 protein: CASSPQRGSTDTQYF
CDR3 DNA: TGTGCCAGCAGCCCCCAGCGGGGGAGCACAGATACGCAGTATTTT

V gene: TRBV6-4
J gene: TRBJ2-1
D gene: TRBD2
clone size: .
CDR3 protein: CASKASGRAEVNEQFF
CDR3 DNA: TGTGCCAGCAAGGCTAGCGGGAGGGCCGAAGTGAATGAGCAGTTCTTC

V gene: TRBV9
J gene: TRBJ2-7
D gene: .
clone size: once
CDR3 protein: CASSPTGYEQYF
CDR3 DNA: TGTGCCAGCAGCCCCACAGGCTACGAGCAGTACTTC

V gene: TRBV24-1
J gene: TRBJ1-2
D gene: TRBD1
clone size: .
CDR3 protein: CATSDVNRGYGYTF
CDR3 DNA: TGTGCCACCAGTGACGTAAACAGGGGCTATGGCTACACCTTC

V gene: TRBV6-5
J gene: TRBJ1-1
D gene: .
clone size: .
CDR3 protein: CASNKERATNTEAFF
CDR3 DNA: TGTGCCAGCAACAAGGAGAGAGCAACGAACACTGAAGCTTTCTTT

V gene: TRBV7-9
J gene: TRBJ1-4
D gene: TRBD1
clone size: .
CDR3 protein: CASSLVGAGGGEKLFF
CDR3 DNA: TGTGCCAGCAGCTTAGTCGGTGCAGGGGGAGGTGAAAAACTGTTTTTT

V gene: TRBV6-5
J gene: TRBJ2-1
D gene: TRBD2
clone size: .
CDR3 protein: CASCLAGVNNEQFF
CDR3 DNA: TGTGCCAGCTGCTTAGCGGGGGTAAACAATGAGCAGTTCTTC

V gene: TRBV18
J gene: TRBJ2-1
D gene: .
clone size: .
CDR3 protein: CASSPQGGLNNEQFF
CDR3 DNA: TGTGCCAGCTCACCCCAGGGGGGATTAAACAATGAGCAGTTCTTC

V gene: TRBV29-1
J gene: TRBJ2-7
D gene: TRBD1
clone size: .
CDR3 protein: CSVDRTGLGEQYF
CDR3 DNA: TGCAGCGTTGATCGGACAGGGCTAGGCGAGCAGTACTTC

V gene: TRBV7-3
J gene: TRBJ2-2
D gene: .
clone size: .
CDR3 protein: CASSLPTYTGELFF
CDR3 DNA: TGTGCCAGCAGCTTGCCCACATACACCGGGGAGCTGTTTTTT

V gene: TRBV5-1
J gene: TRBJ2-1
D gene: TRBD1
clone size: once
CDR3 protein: CASSLATGSYNEQFF
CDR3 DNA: TGCGCCAGCAGCTTGGCGACAGGGTCATACAATGAGCAGTTCTTC

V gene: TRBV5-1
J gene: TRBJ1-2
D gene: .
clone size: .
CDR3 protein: CASSLESLGQAGYTF
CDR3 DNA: TGCGCCAGCAGCTTGGAATCCCTTGGGCAGGCGGGCTACACCTTC

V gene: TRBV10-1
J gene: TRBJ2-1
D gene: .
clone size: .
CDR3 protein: CASSGQGGQGEDNEQFF
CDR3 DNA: TGCGCCAGCAGTGGACAGGGAGGTCAGGGTGAGGACAATGAGCAGTTCTTC

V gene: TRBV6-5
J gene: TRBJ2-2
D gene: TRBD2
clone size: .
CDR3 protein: CASRLGGGNTGELFF
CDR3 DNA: TGTGCCAGCAGGTTGGGGGGGGGAAACACCGGGGAGCTGTTTTTT

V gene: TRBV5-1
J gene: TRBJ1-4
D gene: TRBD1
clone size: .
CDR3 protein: CASSLEGQGYEKLFF
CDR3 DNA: TGCGCCAGCAGCTTGGAGGGACAGGGGTATGAAAAACTGTTTTTT

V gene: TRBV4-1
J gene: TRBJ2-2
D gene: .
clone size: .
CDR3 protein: CASSQDGGQITGELFF
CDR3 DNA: TGCGCCAGCAGCCAAGATGGAGGACAGATTACCGGGGAGCTGTTTTTT

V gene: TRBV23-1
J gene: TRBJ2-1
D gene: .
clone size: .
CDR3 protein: CASSRSRPRPHRDSSYNEQFF
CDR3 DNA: TGCGCCAGCAGTCGATCGCGCCCCCGTCCCCACAGGGATAGCTCCTACAATGAGCAGTTCTTC

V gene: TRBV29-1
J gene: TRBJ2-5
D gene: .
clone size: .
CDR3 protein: CSVSRGRGETQYF
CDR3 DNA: TGCAGCGTCTCGCGGGGACGGGGAGAGACCCAGTACTTC

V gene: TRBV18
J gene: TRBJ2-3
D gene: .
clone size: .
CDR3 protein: CASSPSAGVRDTQYF
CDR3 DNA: TGTGCCAGCTCACCTAGTGCCGGGGTTAGAGATACGCAGTATTTT

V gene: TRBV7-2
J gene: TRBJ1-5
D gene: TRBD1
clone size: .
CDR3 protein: CASSLRQGGNQPQHF
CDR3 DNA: TGTGCCAGCAGCCTACGACAGGGCGGCAATCAGCCCCAGCATTTT

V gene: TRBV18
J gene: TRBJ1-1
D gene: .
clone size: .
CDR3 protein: CASSPPSRMNTEAFF
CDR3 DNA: TGTGCCAGCTCACCACCTAGCAGAATGAACACTGAAGCTTTCTTT

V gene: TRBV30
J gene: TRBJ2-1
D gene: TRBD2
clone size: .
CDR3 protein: CAWSPPRLAARLGDYNEQFF
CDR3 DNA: TGTGCCTGGAGTCCTCCTAGACTAGCGGCACGGCTTGGGGACTACAATGAGCAGTTCTTC

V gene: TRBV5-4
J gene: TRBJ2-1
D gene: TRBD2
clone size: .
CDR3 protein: CASSLAVTSGINEQFF
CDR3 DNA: TGTGCCAGCAGCTTGGCGGTAACTAGCGGGATTAATGAGCAGTTCTTC

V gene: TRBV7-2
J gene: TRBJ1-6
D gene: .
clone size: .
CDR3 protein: CASSQANSPLHF
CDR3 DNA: TGTGCCAGCAGCCAAGCTAATTCACCCCTCCACTTT

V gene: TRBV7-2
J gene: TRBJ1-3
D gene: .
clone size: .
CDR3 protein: CASSLVSGGLSSGNTIYF
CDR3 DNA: TGTGCCAGCAGCTTAGTCTCCGGGGGACTAAGCTCTGGAAACACCATATATTTT

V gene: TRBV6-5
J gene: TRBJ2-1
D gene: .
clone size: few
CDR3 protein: CASGRDPTPYNEQFF
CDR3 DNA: TGTGCCAGCGGGCGGGACCCGACGCCCTACAATGAGCAGTTCTTC

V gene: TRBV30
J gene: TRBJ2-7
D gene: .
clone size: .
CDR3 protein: CAWSVDSYEQYF
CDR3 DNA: TGTGCCTGGAGTGTAGACAGCTACGAGCAGTACTTC

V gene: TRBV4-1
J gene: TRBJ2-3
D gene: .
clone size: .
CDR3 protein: CASSQGGGVPDTQYF
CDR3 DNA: TGCGCCAGCAGCCAAGGCGGAGGGGTTCCAGATACGCAGTATTTT

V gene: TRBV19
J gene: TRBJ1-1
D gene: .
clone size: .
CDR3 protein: CASSLTRANTEAFF
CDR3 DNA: TGTGCCAGTAGCCTGACTAGGGCGAACACTGAAGCTTTCTTT

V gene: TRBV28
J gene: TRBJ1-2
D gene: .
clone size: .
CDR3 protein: CASSLATAQGYGYTF
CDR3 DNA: TGTGCCAGCAGTTTAGCGACAGCTCAGGGCTATGGCTACACCTTC